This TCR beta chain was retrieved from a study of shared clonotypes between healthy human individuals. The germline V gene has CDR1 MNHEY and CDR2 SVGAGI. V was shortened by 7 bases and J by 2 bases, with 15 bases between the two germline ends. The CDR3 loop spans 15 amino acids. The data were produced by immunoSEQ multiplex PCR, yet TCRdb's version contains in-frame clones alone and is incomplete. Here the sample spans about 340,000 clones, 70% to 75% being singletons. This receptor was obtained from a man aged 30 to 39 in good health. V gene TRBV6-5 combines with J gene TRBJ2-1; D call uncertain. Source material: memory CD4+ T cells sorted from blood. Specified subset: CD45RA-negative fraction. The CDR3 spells CASKRTINTYNEQFF. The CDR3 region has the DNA TGTGCCAGCAAGAGGACCATCAACACCTACAATGAGCAGTTCTTC.